The T cell receptor beta chain described here comes from a study of OX40 agonist ivuxolimab in advanced cancers. Study-wide context: The study treated patients with ivuxolimab, an agonistic anti-OX40 (CD134) antibody. Patients were treated with intravenous ivuxolimab, dosed at 0.01 to 10 mg/kg and infused every 2 weeks. Anti-PD-1, anti-PD-L1 or anti-CTLA-4 therapy given earlier was allowed, and approximately 43% had some.

Measured with immunoSEQ multiplex PCR; TCRdb has only the in-frame clones, and not every one. The sample lists about 88,000 clones, approximately 89% occurring once. The length of the CDR3 is 18 residues. After removal of 4 bases from V and 2 bases from J, the junction contained 13 bases not matched to a gene. The germline gives CDR1 KGHSH, CDR2 LQKENI. The receptor's source is an adult with an advanced solid tumor such as melanoma, head and neck, liver or kidney cancer. The V and J genes are TRBV18 and TRBJ2-2; the match to TRBD2 covers 7 bases. The sample here was CD4+ or CD8+ T cells sorted from blood, taken in a trial of the OX40 agonist ivuxolimab. This CDR3 reads CASSLTTRLAGNTGELFF. The CDR3 DNA reads TGTGCCAGCTCACTAACGACTAGGTTAGCGGGCAACACCGGGGAGCTGTTTTTT.